The 32 T cell receptor beta chains presented below share a single source sample, sequenced in a study of CD8+ T cells in alopecia areata. cDNA reverse transcribed from extracted RNA served as the sequencing template. Generated by immunoSEQ multiplex PCR, the TCRdb table keeps only in-frame clones and is missing some. In the table there are some 110,000 clones, less than 45% of which are singletons. The specimen sequenced was CD4+ T cells sorted from blood. The receptors shown here come from a human donor with alopecia areata.

This clone showed up just a few times. The genes are TRBV19 and TRBJ1-6; D is unresolved. V shed 3 bases and J shed 10 bases, with 13 bases lying between them. The CDR3 is 14 residues long. Germline V gene sequence: CDR1 LNHDA, CDR2 SQIVND (reference sequence). The DNA of the CDR3 is TGTGCCAGTAGTATTCAACGTGCTCTGTCACCCCTCCACTTT. It encodes CASSIQRALSPLHF.

Comment on this clone: The same CDR3 arises from other DNA sequences in this sample as well. V and J are TRBV7-9 and TRBJ2-5, with D perhaps being TRBD1 or TRBD2 (5 bases each). Trimming took off 5 bases at V and 5 bases at J, with 9 bases between the two ends. The CDR3 contains 12 residues. Germline V CDR1 and CDR2: SEHNR, FQNEAQ (reference sequence). CDR3: CASSPRGETQYF. The CDR3 DNA follows: TGTGCCAGCAGCCCGAGGGGTGAGACCCAGTACTTC.

This clone is a singleton in its sample. V gene TRBV5-1 combines with J gene TRBJ2-5; 7 bases fit TRBD2. The V gene end was trimmed by 0 bases and the J gene end by 4 bases; junction bases not matched to a gene: 6. This CDR3 has 15 amino acids. The germline gives CDR1 SGHRS, CDR2 YFSETQ. Written as DNA, the CDR3 is TGCGCCAGCAGCTTGGCCGGGACTATTGGAGAGACCCAGTACTTC. Amino acid sequence: CASSLAGTIGETQYF.

This chain connects TRBV7-2 to TRBJ2-2, with D perhaps assigned TRBD1 or TRBD2 (6 bases each). V was cut by 1 base and J by 7 bases, with 10 bases left in between. This CDR3 has 14 amino acids. Germline V gives CDR1 SGHTA, CDR2 FQGNSA. CDR3 coding DNA: TGTGCCAGCAGCTTAGACGGGGGCATCGGGGAGCTGTTTTTT. It is translated as CASSLDGGIGELFF.

The chain recombines TRBV5-1 with TRBJ2-7; TRBD1 matches 8 bases. CDR3 length: 15 amino acids. In germline, CDR1 is SGHRS, CDR2 YFSETQ. Trimming took 2 bases from V and 4 from J; bases not matched to a gene: 8. CDR3 sequence reads: CASSLPPGQGYEQYF. DNA of the CDR3: TGCGCCAGCAGCTTACCCCCAGGACAGGGATACGAGCAGTACTTC.

This clone has just a few counts. The V and J genes are TRBV11-2 and TRBJ2-1; unclear D gene. The CDR3 contains 11 residues. Germline V gives CDR1 SGHAT, CDR2 FQNNGV. V shed 5 bases and J shed 13 bases, with 12 bases lying between them. CDR3 amino acids: CASSQDSPQFF. CDR3 in DNA: TGTGCCAGCAGCCAGGATTCTCCCCAGTTCTTC.

For this clone: This same CDR3 is encoded by further DNA sequences in the sample. This sequence joins TRBV2 and TRBJ2-1; D ambiguous. Trimming shortened V by 3 bases and J by 0 bases, and 3 bases separated the two germline ends. Germline assignment: CDR1 SNHLY and CDR2 FYNNEI. The CDR3 extends over 13 amino acids. The CDR3 DNA sequence: TGTGCCAGCAGTGAGGACTCCTACAATGAGCAGTTCTTC. As protein: CASSEDSYNEQFF. Complete variable domain (other parts from reference TRBV2 and TRBJ2-1): EPEVTQTPSHQVTQMGQEVILRCVPISNHLYFYWYRQILGQKVEFLVSFYNNEISEKSEIFDDQFSVERPDGSNFTLKIRSTKLEDSAMYFCASSEDSYNEQFFGPGTRLTVL.

The chain employs TRBV20-1 and TRBJ2-1, with D unclear. This CDR3 spans 11 amino acids. Deletions cut 5 bases from V and 5 bases from J, with 7 bases between. Germline loops: CDR1 DFQATT, CDR2 SNEGSKA (reference sequence). The CDR3 sequence is CSAPQNNEQFF. The CDR3 DNA reads TGCAGTGCTCCACAAAACAATGAGCAGTTCTTC.

This clone was counted between two and nine times. The chain has TRBV29-1 and TRBJ2-7; no definite D call. Trimming pared 5 bases from V and 5 bases from J, leaving 19 bases between. This CDR3 spans 14 amino acids. The germline gives CDR1 SQVTM, CDR2 ANQGSEA. CDR3: CSVILAVGGNEQYF. Here the CDR3 DNA reads TGCAGCGTTATTCTCGCCGTTGGTGGAAACGAGCAGTACTTC.

The chain carries TRBV6-6 and TRBJ2-7; D is possibly TRBD1 or TRBD2 (5 bases each). The V gene lost 2 bases and the J gene lost 7 bases, with 6 bases spanning the gap. The CDR3 length is 11 residues. Germline V gene lookup returns CDR1 MNHNY and CDR2 SVGAGI (reference sequence). This CDR3 is CASSYGGEQYF. The CDR3 DNA sequence: TGTGCCAGCAGTTACGGGGGAGAGCAGTACTTC.

V usage is TRBV29-1 and J usage is TRBJ2-7; possibly TRBD1 for D (5 bases). Germline V gene lookup returns CDR1 SQVTM and CDR2 ANQGSEA. The CDR3 is 12 amino acids. The V end lost 4 bases, the J end lost 1 base, and 8 bases lay between the germline ends. The CDR3 is CSVGQSSYEQYF. CDR3 nucleotides: TGCAGCGTTGGACAGTCTTCCTACGAGCAGTACTTC.

The genes are TRBV29-1 and TRBJ2-1; D gene ambiguous. Trimming removed 3 bases from V and 8 bases from J, with 14 bases in between. The CDR3 consists of 13 residues. CDR1 SQVTM and CDR2 ANQGSEA come from the germline V gene. This CDR3 is CSVDRTNLDEQFF. CDR3 DNA: TGCAGCGTTGATCGGACCAACTTGGATGAGCAGTTCTTC.

The chain carries TRBV30 and TRBJ2-6, with unresolved D. V was clipped by 4 bases and J by 0 bases, with 7 bases between them. The CDR3 length is 14 residues. From germline, CDR1 is GTSNPN and CDR2 SVGIG (reference sequence). The CDR3 DNA reads as TGTGCCTGGACCGCGACCTCTGGGGCCAACGTCCTGACTTTC. This codes for CAWTATSGANVLTF.

The chain uses TRBV29-1 and TRBJ2-2; 10 bases line up with TRBD1. V trimming: 6 bases; J trimming: 5 bases; junction bases outside the gene matches: 12. Germline-derived CDR1 and CDR2 are SQVTM and ANQGSEA. The CDR3 runs 16 residues. The CDR3 nucleotides are TGCAGCGTGGAAACCCATGACAGGGGGCGAACCGGGGAGCTGTTTTTT. It is translated as CSVETHDRGRTGELFF.

The V call is TRBV5-4, the J call TRBJ2-1; 13 nucleotides align to TRBD2. The CDR3 loop spans 20 amino acids. With V trimmed by 0 bases and J by 6 bases, 15 bases remained unmatched. Germline-derived CDR1 and CDR2 are SGHNT and YYREEE (reference sequence). The CDR3 bases are TGTGCCAGCAGCTTGGGGCCCGGCAACCTACTAGCGGGAGGGCCCAATGAGCAGTTCTTC. It codes for CASSLGPGNLLAGGPNEQFF.

In this sample, this clone turned up a few times. CDR3 loop: CAISEGRGSNSPLHF. For the CDR3, the DNA is TGTGCCATCAGCGAAGGGCGGGGTTCCAATTCACCCCTCCACTTT. V usage is TRBV10-3 and J usage is TRBJ1-6; D ambiguous. The germline V gene has CDR1 ENHRY and CDR2 SYGVKD. The CDR3 runs 15 residues. V dropped 6 bases and J dropped 7 bases, with 16 bases sitting between them.

The gene calls are TRBV9 and TRBJ2-1, with a tentative D call TRBD2 (6 bases). Trimming pared 3 bases from V and 9 bases from J, leaving 16 bases between. CDR1 is SGDLS and CDR2 is YYNGEE in the germline V gene. The CDR3 runs 14 residues. Here the CDR3 reads CASSAITSSSEQFF. In nucleotides, the CDR3 is TGTGCCAGCAGCGCCATCACTAGCTCGAGTGAGCAGTTCTTC.

The V and J genes are TRBV7-3 and TRBJ2-7; no firm D call. The germline V gene encodes CDR1 SGHTA and CDR2 FQGTGA. Trimming removed 3 bases from V and 4 bases from J, with 4 bases in between. The CDR3 covers 11 residues. The DNA of the CDR3 is TGTGCCAGCAGCTTCCTGTACGAGCAGTACTTC. Its protein product is CASSFLYEQYF.

The chain employs TRBV7-3 and TRBJ1-2; D unresolved. The CDR3 contains 16 residues. V gave up 4 bases and J gave up 7 bases, with 22 bases separating them. Germline V CDR1 and CDR2: SGHTA, FQGTGA. The CDR3: CASSSAGESPGSGYTF. The CDR3 DNA reads as TGTGCCAGCAGCTCTGCCGGGGAGAGCCCGGGCTCTGGCTACACCTTC.

This clone was detected only a few times. The chain combines TRBV28 with TRBJ1-2; the match to TRBD1 covers 7 bases. The CDR3 contains 12 residues. The ends lost 5 bases at V and 8 bases at J; junction bases unmatched: 5. The germline CDR1 and CDR2 sequences are MDHEN and SYDVKM. DNA of the CDR3: TGTGCCAGCAGTGTGGGACAGCCGGGCTACACCTTC. It specifies CASSVGQPGYTF.

This CDR3 reads CASGGESTDTQYF. The CDR3 coding sequence is TGCGCCAGTGGCGGGGAAAGCACAGATACGCAGTATTTT. The chain is built from TRBV5-1 and TRBJ2-3; a possible D gene is TRBD2 (6 bases). The CDR3 spans 13 residues. With 8 bases removed from V and 0 bases from J, the gap between germline ends came to 10 bases. CDR1 and CDR2 from the germline V gene are SGHRS and YFSETQ.

This chain links TRBV5-1 with TRBJ2-7; D is tentatively TRBD1 or TRBD2 (6 bases each). Deletions cut 0 bases from V and 0 bases from J, with 13 bases between. The length of the CDR3 is 16 residues. Germline-derived CDR1 and CDR2 are SGHRS and YFSETQ. In nucleotides, the CDR3 is TGCGCCAGCAGCTTGGTGGGGGGCGGAGGCTCCTACGAGCAGTACTTC. It encodes CASSLVGGGGSYEQYF.

The chain joins TRBV29-1 to TRBJ1-2, with no clear D. The CDR3 has 10 amino acids. V was clipped by 6 bases and J by 12 bases, with 14 bases between them. Germline CDR1 SQVTM, CDR2 ANQGSEA. The CDR3 region has the DNA TGCAGCGTCCGTCCCCTCCGGGACACCTTC. This codes for CSVRPLRDTF.

This clone has just a few counts. The chain is built from TRBV23-1 and TRBJ2-1; possible D gene TRBD1, 6 bases. TRBV23-1 is identified as an open reading frame with a role that is uncertain. Trimming shortened V by 6 bases and J by 4 bases, and 22 bases separated the two germline ends. The CDR3 totals 17 residues. CDR3 residues: CASSNLWDTGPYNEQFF. CDR3 bases: TGCGCCAGCAGCAATCTCTGGGACACCGGGCCATACAATGAGCAGTTCTTC.

The CDR3 reads CASSPQGASEAFF. CDR3 in DNA: TGTGCCAGCAGCCCACAGGGGGCGAGTGAAGCTTTCTTT. The V call is TRBV7-2, the J call TRBJ1-1, with 9 bases lining up with TRBD1. There are 13 residues in the CDR3. Per the germline V gene, CDR1 is SGHTA and CDR2 is FQGNSA. Losses at the gene ends were 5 bases for V and 7 bases for J; bases not matched to a gene: 5.

The V gene is TRBV6-6, the J gene TRBJ2-7; TRBD1 might be the D (5 bases). Germline-derived CDR1 and CDR2 are MNHNY and SVGAGI (reference sequence). This CDR3 has 12 residues. V shed 4 bases and J shed 5 bases, with 9 bases lying between them. Here the CDR3 reads CASSSSGNEQYF. As DNA, the CDR3 is TGTGCCAGCAGTTCTTCAGGGAACGAGCAGTACTTC.

The gene calls are TRBV5-1 and TRBJ2-1; the D gene could be TRBD1 or TRBD2 (6 bases each). V was clipped by 3 bases and J by 6 bases, with 16 bases between them. In germline, CDR1 is SGHRS, CDR2 YFSETQ. This CDR3 has 15 amino acids. The CDR3 is CASSWGASVPNEQFF. The CDR3 bases are TGCGCCAGCAGCTGGGGGGCTAGCGTTCCCAATGAGCAGTTCTTC.

This chain uses TRBV4-2 with TRBJ2-3; possible D gene TRBD1, 6 bases. CDR1 and CDR2 (germline): LGHNA, YNFKEQ. Between the trimmed V and J ends, which lost 2 bases and 1 base, there was a span of 13 bases. This CDR3 comprises 16 residues. The DNA for the CDR3 is TGTGCCAGCAGCCAAAATCTACAGGGCCGCACAGATACGCAGTATTTT. Its protein is CASSQNLQGRTDTQYF.

The V gene is TRBV28, the J gene TRBJ2-7, with D hard to call. Germline V lookup: CDR1 MDHEN, CDR2 SYDVKM. V was pared by 3 bases and J by 3 bases, with 6 bases between. CDR3 length equals 12 residues. The CDR3 reads CASSLNGYEQYF. The CDR3 nucleotides are TGTGCCAGCAGTTTGAACGGCTACGAGCAGTACTTC.

The V and J genes are TRBV4-1 and TRBJ2-7; the D is unclear. The V gene's germline CDR1 is MGHRA and CDR2 YSYEKL. This CDR3 has 13 amino acids. Trimming took 0 bases from V and 10 from J, leaving 13 bases between them. CDR3 in amino acids: CASSQDEWVRQYF. In DNA, the CDR3 is TGCGCCAGCAGCCAAGATGAGTGGGTAAGACAGTACTTC.

CDR3 nucleotides: TGTGCCAGCAGCATCGGGACAGGGAGGAATGAGCAGTTCTTC. Protein sequence: CASSIGTGRNEQFF. The gene calls are TRBV9 and TRBJ2-1; 9 nucleotides line up with TRBD1. This CDR3 spans 14 amino acids. The V and J ends lost 4 bases and 7 bases, in that order; junction bases with no gene match: 6. Germline lookup yields CDR1 SGDLS and CDR2 YYNGEE.

A few counts support this clone. Other nucleotide sequences from this sample produce the same CDR3. The J gene is TRBJ1-1, the V gene TRBV5-1; D is ambiguous. The V and J ends lost 0 bases and 1 base respectively, with 7 bases between them. The CDR3 totals 14 residues. In germline, CDR1 is SGHRS, CDR2 YFSETQ. The CDR3 sequence: CASSLGAANTEAFF. CDR3 DNA sequence: TGCGCCAGCAGCTTGGGGGCGGCGAACACTGAAGCTTTCTTT.